This T cell receptor beta chain was sequenced for a study of blood T cell repertoires in COVID-19. About the research overall: Sites across the United States, Italy and Spain contributed samples from acute and convalescent COVID-19.

This clone was seen a handful of times. The V gene end was trimmed by 4 bases and the J gene end by 5 bases; junction bases not matched to a gene: 2. Germline CDR1 and CDR2: SGHTA and FQGTGA. This CDR3 contains 15 residues. Per the original methods: Cell counts per sample came from amplifying reference gene primers. This table comes from immunoSEQ multiplex PCR, and its TCRdb copy is limited to in-frame clones, with some not included. That table is the source of V, J and clone size, and D and trimming were worked out from the DNA. The sample lists a few hundred thousand clones; about 90% were seen once.

The receptor was isolated from a man aged 18-30 years who had recovered from COVID-19. The sequencing sample was made of peripheral blood. The J gene is TRBJ2-1, the V gene TRBV7-3; 13 bases are a match to TRBD2. The CDR3 DNA is TGTGCCAGCAGCTCCGGGACTAGCGGGAACAATGAGCAGTTCTTC. Protein product: CASSSGTSGNNEQFF.